The clone carrying this T cell receptor (beta chain) was seen more than once but under ten times. The target antigen is unknown. The source of the sample is a study of blood T cells in healthy people across ages. Study results and limitations: Aged donors had fewer naive CD4+ cells and lower diversity than long-lived donors.

The CDR3 spans 14 residues. Trimming left V 7 bases short and J 1 base short, with 12 bases between. Germline CDR1 SGHTA, CDR2 FQGTGA. A second PCR of 7 to 11 cycles used a sample-barcoded 5' primer and a J-beta primer mix. TCRdb fed the 5' RACE reads into MiXCR, producing one record per CDR3 protein. The sample gives approximately 800,000 distinct CDR3 sequences, 35% to 60% of which show up once; over 15% is in the top ten. The receptor was derived from a man older than 75 in good health. Sample: blood. V gene TRBV7-3 combines with J gene TRBJ2-3; unclear D gene. This CDR3 is CASMVPGRTDTQYF. The CDR3 DNA follows: TGTGCCAGCATGGTGCCCGGACGCACAGATACGCAGTATTTT.